This paragraph covers one TCR beta chain sequence. This sample was included in a study of TIL therapy for anti-PD-1-resistant metastatic lung cancer. Time point reported: pre-treatment sample, taken before nivolumab and TIL therapy. Sequencing used immunoSEQ v3. Clones were sequenced by immunoSEQ multiplex PCR, and TCRdb holds only the in-frame ones, with some missing. The data contain about 57,000 clones, less than 80% of them seen just once; the ten biggest clones take up 4% to 5.5%. Germline CDR1 ENHRY, CDR2 SYGVKD. This CDR3 comprises 13 residues. V was pared by 4 bases and J by 2 bases, with 1 base of the junction left unmatched.

The sample here was blood, taken at baseline. The receptor comes from a woman aged 25 to 80 with non-small cell lung cancer. The chain couples TRBV10-3 to TRBJ2-5, with 7 bases aligning to TRBD1. The chain's CDR3 is CAISGGQQETQYF. The CDR3 DNA sequence: TGTGCCATCAGTGGGGGACAGCAAGAGACCCAGTACTTC.